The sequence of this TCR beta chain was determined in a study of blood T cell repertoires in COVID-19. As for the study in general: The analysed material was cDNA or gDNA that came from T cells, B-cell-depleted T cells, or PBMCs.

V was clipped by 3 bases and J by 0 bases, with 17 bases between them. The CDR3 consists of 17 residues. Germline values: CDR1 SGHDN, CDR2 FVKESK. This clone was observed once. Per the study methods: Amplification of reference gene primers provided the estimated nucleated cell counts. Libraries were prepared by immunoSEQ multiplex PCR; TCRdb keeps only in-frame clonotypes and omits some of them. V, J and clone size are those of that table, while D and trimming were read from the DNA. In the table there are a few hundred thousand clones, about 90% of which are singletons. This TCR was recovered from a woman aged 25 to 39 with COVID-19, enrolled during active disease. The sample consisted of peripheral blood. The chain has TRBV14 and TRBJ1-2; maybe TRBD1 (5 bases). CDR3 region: CASSHFMGDRANYGYTF. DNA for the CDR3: TGTGCCAGCAGCCATTTTATGGGCGACAGAGCTAACTATGGCTACACCTTC. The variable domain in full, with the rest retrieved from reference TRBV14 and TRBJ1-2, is EAGVTQFPSHSVIEKGQTVTLRCDPISGHDNLYWYRRVMGKEIKFLLHFVKESKQDESGMPNNRFLAERTGGTYSTLKVQPAELEDSGVYFCASSHFMGDRANYGYTFGSGTRLTVV.